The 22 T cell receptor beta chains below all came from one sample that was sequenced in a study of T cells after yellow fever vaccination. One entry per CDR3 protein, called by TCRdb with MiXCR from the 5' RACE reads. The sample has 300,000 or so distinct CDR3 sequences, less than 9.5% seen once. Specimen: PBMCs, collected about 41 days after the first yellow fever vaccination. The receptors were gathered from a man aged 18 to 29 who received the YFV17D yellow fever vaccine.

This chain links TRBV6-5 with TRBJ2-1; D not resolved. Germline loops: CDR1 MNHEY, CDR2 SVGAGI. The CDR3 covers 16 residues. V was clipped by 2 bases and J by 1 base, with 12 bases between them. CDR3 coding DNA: TGTGCCAGCAGTTACGGTATTGGGGATTCCTACAATGAGCAGTTCTTC. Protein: CASSYGIGDSYNEQFF.

In DNA, the CDR3 is TGTGCCAGCAGCTTAGATACTGGATCCTACGAGCAGTACTTC. This translates into CASSLDTGSYEQYF. The rearrangement joins TRBV11-2 to TRBJ2-7; D is unclear. Trimming took 0 bases from V and 1 from J, leaving 7 bases between them. This CDR3 is built from 14 residues. Germline assignment: CDR1 SGHAT and CDR2 FQNNGV.

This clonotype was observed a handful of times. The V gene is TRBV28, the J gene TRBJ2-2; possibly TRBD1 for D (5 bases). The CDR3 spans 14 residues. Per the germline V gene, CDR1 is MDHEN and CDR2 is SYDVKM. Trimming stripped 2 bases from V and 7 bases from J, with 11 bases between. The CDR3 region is CASSLRQLGGELFF. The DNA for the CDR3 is TGTGCCAGCAGTTTAAGACAGTTGGGCGGGGAGCTGTTTTTT.

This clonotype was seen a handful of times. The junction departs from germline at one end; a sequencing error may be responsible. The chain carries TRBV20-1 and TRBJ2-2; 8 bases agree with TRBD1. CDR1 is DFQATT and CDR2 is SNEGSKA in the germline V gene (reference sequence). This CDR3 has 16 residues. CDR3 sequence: CCARDARQGPTGELFF. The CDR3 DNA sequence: TGCTGTGCTAGAGATGCGAGACAGGGGCCCACCGGGGAGCTGTTTTTT.

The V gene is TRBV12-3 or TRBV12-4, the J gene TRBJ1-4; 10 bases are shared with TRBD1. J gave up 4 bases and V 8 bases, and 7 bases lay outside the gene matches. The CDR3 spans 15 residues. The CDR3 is CASSSRTGGNEKLFF. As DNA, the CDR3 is TGTGCCAGCTCCAGTCGGACAGGGGGTAATGAAAAACTGTTTTTT.

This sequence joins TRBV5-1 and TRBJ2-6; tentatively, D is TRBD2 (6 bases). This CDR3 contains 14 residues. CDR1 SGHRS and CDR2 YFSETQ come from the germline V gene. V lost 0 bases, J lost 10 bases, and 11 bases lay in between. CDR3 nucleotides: TGCGCCAGCAGCTTGGACGGTCGGGAGAACGTCCTGACTTTC. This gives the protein CASSLDGRENVLTF.

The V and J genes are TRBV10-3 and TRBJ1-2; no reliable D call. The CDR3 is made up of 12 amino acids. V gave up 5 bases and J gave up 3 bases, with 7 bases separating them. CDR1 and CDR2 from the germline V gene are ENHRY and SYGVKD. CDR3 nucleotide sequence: TGTGCCATCAGTAGGGTGGACTATGGCTACACCTTC. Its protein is CAISRVDYGYTF.

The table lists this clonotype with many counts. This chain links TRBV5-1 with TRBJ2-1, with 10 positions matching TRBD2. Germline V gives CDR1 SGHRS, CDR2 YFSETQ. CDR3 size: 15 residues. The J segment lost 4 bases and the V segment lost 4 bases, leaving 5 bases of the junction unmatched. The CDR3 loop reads CASSRTSGVYNEQFF. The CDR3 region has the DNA TGCGCCAGCAGCCGAACTAGCGGGGTTTACAATGAGCAGTTCTTC.

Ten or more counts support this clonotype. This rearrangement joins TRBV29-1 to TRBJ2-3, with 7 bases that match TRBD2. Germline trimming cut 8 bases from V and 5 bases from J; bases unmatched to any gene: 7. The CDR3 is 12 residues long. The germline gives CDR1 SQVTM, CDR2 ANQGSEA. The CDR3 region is CSTWTSVDTQYF. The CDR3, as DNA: TGCAGCACCTGGACTAGTGTAGATACGCAGTATTTT.

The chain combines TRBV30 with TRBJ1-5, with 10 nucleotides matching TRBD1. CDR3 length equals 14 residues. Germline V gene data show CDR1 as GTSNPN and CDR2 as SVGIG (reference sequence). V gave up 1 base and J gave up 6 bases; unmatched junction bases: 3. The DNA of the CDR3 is TGTGCCTGGAGTGGGACAGGGGGAAGTCAGCCCCAGCATTTT. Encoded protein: CAWSGTGGSQPQHF.

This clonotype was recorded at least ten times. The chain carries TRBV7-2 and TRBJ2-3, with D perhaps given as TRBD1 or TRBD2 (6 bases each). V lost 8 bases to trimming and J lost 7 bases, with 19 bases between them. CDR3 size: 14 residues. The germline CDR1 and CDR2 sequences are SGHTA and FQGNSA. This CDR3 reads CASGGPSGWNTQYF. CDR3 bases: TGTGCCAGCGGGGGGCCATCCGGATGGAATACGCAGTATTTT.

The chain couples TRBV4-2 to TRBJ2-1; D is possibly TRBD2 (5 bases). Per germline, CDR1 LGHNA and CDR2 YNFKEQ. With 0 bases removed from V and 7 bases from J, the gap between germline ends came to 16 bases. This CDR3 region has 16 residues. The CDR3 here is CASSQDMTTPLNEQFF. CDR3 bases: TGTGCCAGCAGCCAAGATATGACTACTCCCCTAAATGAGCAGTTCTTC.

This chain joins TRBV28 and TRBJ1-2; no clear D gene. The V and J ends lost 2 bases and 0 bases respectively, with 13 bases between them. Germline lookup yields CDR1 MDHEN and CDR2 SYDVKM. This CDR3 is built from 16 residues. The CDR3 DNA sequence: TGTGCCAGCAGTTTAAGGGCCGACAAAGCTAACTATGGCTACACCTTC. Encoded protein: CASSLRADKANYGYTF.

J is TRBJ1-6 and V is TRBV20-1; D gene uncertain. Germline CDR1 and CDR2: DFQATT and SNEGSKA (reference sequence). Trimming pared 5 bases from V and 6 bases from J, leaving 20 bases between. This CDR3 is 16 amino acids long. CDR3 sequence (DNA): TGCAGTGCTGATCCCGTGGGCCTCTTTGCTAATTCACCCCTCCACTTT. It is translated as CSADPVGLFANSPLHF.

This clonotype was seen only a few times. The CDR3 reads CASSSPDSYNSPLHF. The CDR3 bases are TGTGCCAGCAGCTCGCCGGACAGCTATAATTCACCCCTCCACTTT. The V and J genes are TRBV5-5 and TRBJ1-6; D is possibly TRBD1 (6 bases). There are 15 residues in the CDR3. Trimming pared 3 bases from V and 3 bases from J, leaving 10 bases between. The germline CDR1 and CDR2 sequences are SGHKS and YYEKEE (reference sequence).

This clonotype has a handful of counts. CDR3 bases: TGTGCCAGCAGCCAAGTTCTAGCGGGCAATGAGCAGTTCTTC. Translating gives CASSQVLAGNEQFF. This chain connects TRBV3-1 to TRBJ2-1, with 8 positions matching TRBD2. Germline CDR1 and CDR2: LGHDT and YNNKEL (reference sequence). J lost 6 bases, V lost 1 base, and 2 bases had no gene match. The length of the CDR3 is 14 residues.

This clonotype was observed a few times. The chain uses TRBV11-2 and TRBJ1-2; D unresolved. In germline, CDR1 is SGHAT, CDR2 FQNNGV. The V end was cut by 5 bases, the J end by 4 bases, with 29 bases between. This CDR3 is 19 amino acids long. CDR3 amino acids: CASSSSSPEGSLVGYGYTF. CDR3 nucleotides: TGTGCCAGCAGCAGTTCCTCCCCCGAGGGTTCGTTAGTGGGCTATGGCTACACCTTC. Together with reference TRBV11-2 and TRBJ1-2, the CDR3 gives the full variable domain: EAGVAQSPRYKIIEKRQSVAFWCNPISGHATLYWYQQILGQGPKLLIQFQNNGVVDDSQLPKDRFSAERLKGVDSTLKIQPAKLEDSAVYLCASSSSSPEGSLVGYGYTFGSGTRLTVV.

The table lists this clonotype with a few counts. CDR3 loop: CSAPLSGAGYTF. The CDR3 DNA sequence: TGCAGTGCGCCCCTCAGCGGGGCAGGCTACACCTTC. The chain has TRBV20-1 and TRBJ1-2; the D gene is possibly TRBD1 (5 bases). The CDR3 runs 12 residues. Trimming pared 6 bases from V and 8 bases from J, leaving 16 bases between. In germline, CDR1 is DFQATT, CDR2 SNEGSKA (reference sequence).

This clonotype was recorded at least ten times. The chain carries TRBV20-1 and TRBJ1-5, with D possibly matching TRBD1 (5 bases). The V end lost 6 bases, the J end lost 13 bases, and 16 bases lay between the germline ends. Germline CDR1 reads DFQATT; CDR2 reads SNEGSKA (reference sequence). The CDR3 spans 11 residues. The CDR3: CSAISSGVQHF. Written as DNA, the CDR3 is TGCAGTGCAATTAGTTCGGGGGTACAGCATTTT.

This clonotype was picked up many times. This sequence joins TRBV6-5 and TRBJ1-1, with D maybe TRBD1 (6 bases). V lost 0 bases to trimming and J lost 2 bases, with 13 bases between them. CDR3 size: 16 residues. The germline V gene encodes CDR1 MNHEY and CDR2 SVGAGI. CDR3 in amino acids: CASSYSIQGGNTEAFF. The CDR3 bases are TGTGCCAGCAGTTACTCCATACAGGGCGGAAACACTGAAGCTTTCTTT.

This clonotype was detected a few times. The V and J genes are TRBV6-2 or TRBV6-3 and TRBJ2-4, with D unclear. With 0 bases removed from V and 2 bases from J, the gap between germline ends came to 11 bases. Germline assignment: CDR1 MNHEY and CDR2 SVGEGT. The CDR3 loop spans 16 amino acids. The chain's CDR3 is CASSYSKWLTKNIQYF. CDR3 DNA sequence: TGTGCCAGCAGTTACTCGAAATGGCTAACCAAAAACATTCAGTACTTC.

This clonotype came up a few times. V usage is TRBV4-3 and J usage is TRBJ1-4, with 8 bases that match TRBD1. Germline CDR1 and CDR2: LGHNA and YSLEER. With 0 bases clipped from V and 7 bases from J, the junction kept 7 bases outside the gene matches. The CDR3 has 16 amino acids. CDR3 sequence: CASSQEGAGGREKLFF. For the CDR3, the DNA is TGCGCCAGCAGCCAAGAGGGAGCAGGGGGCCGTGAAAAACTGTTTTTT.